Listed below are T cell receptor beta chains from one sample, sequenced in a study of T cells in Graves' hyperthyroidism and ophthalmopathy. One entry per CDR3 protein results from TCRdb running MiXCR on the multiplex PCR reads. The sample carries nearly 600,000 distinct CDR3 sequences, more than 13% recorded once. Sequences were obtained from blood. These receptor sequences come from a woman aged 18-30 years with Graves' ophthalmopathy. CDR3s include the opening cysteine and the closing phenylalanine or tryptophan. A D gene is named only where the DNA matches it firmly. Only part of the rows carry a size: once, few, many, or a class if the clone is expanded.

v_gene: TRBV18; d_gene: TRBD2; abundance: many; j_gene: TRBJ2-1; CDR3nt: TGTGCCAGCTCACCAGGGACTAGGGAGGGCAATGAGCAGTTCTTC; CDR3aa: CASSPGTREGNEQFF
v_gene: TRBV7-9; d_gene: TRBD2; abundance: many; j_gene: TRBJ2-7; CDR3nt: TGTGCCAGCAGCTCAGGAAGGGGAGGGTCGAACTACGAGCAGTACTTC; CDR3aa: CASSSGRGGSNYEQYF
v_gene: TRBV28; d_gene: -; abundance: few; j_gene: TRBJ2-2; CDR3nt: TGTGCCAGCAGTTTATCGGGAGACTCGAACACCGGGGAGCTGTTTTTT; CDR3aa: CASSLSGDSNTGELFF
v_gene: TRBV9; d_gene: -; abundance: -; j_gene: TRBJ2-5; CDR3nt: TGTGCCAGCAGCGTAGAGTTCGGTGGAGGCCCCCTGTACTTC; CDR3aa: CASSVEFGGGPLYF
v_gene: TRBV4-1; d_gene: TRBD2; abundance: -; j_gene: TRBJ2-3; CDR3nt: TGCGCCAGCAGCCAAGGTCTAGCGGGAGGGCCTGTGGATACGCAGTATTTT; CDR3aa: CASSQGLAGGPVDTQYF
v_gene: TRBV20-1; d_gene: TRBD1; abundance: many; j_gene: TRBJ2-2; CDR3nt: TGCAGTGCTAGAAAGGGGGCTACGAACACCGGGGAGCTGTTTTTT; CDR3aa: CSARKGATNTGELFF
v_gene: TRBV24-1; d_gene: TRBD1; abundance: many; j_gene: TRBJ2-5; CDR3nt: TGTGCCACCAGTGCCCAGGACAGGGACCAAGAGACCCAGTACTTC; CDR3aa: CATSAQDRDQETQYF
v_gene: TRBV6-6; d_gene: -; abundance: many; j_gene: TRBJ1-5; CDR3nt: TGTGCCAGCAGTTACTCCAGGGGTAACAATCAGCCCCAGCATTTT; CDR3aa: CASSYSRGNNQPQHF
v_gene: TRBV2; d_gene: -; abundance: many; j_gene: TRBJ2-5; CDR3nt: TGTGCCAGCAGCATTCCAGGGGGGGAGACCCAGTACTTC; CDR3aa: CASSIPGGETQYF
v_gene: TRBV3-1; d_gene: -; abundance: many; j_gene: TRBJ1-5; CDR3nt: TGTGCCAGCAGCCACGGGACATCAGTTAGCAATCAGCCCCAGCATTTT; CDR3aa: CASSHGTSVSNQPQHF
v_gene: TRBV7-8; d_gene: -; abundance: many; j_gene: TRBJ2-1; CDR3nt: TGTGCCAGCAGCTTAGTCTGGCGGGAAGGCATTGAGCAGTTCTTC; CDR3aa: CASSLVWREGIEQFF
v_gene: TRBV7-6; d_gene: TRBD2; abundance: -; j_gene: TRBJ2-1; CDR3nt: TGTGCCAGCAGCTTAAAGCGGGAGGGCCAGAAGGAGCAGTTCTTC; CDR3aa: CASSLKREGQKEQFF
v_gene: TRBV20-1; d_gene: -; abundance: many; j_gene: TRBJ2-7; CDR3nt: TGCAGTGCTATGACCGGAACCAAACGGTACGAGCAGTACTTC; CDR3aa: CSAMTGTKRYEQYF
v_gene: TRBV2; d_gene: -; abundance: many; j_gene: TRBJ2-2; CDR3nt: TGTGCCAGCAGTGGTAGATCAGCTTCGAACACCGGGGAGCTGTTTTTT; CDR3aa: CASSGRSASNTGELFF
v_gene: TRBV2; d_gene: TRBD1; abundance: many; j_gene: TRBJ2-3; CDR3nt: TGTGCCAGCAGTGAGGGACAGGGGGTGGGCACAGATACGCAGTATTTT; CDR3aa: CASSEGQGVGTDTQYF
v_gene: TRBV24-1; d_gene: -; abundance: -; j_gene: TRBJ1-1; CDR3nt: TGTGCCACCGGTGATTCACTTCGGACCGATTTATCGAACACTGAAGCTTTCTTT; CDR3aa: CATGDSLRTDLSNTEAFF